This T cell receptor (beta chain) was identified in a study of T cell responses to AZD1222 COVID-19 vaccine. This clone turned up a few times. Its antigen is not known. The CDR3 sequence is 14 residues long. Germline CDR1 and CDR2: SGHTA and FQGNSA. V lost 4 bases and J lost 4, with 13 bases in between. Some clones are missing from TCRdb's copy, which holds only in-frame ones; the method was immunoSEQ multiplex PCR. The sample has 95,000 to 150,000 clones; about nine tenths are singletons. Study conclusions and caveats: Unmutated regions of variants are reportedly targeted by nearly half of spike-specific TCRs. Baseline antibody screening turned up just six or seven seropositive AZD1222 recipients. At 160-218 and 743-854, vaccine-associated CD4 TCRs were dominant, and they spanned spike.

The TCR originated in an adult who received the AZD1222 COVID-19 vaccine. The genes are TRBV7-2 and TRBJ1-1, with D unresolved. Specimen: peripheral blood, collected 28 days after the second AZD1222 dose. This chain's CDR3 is CASSYTNWGTEAFF. CDR3 coding DNA: TGTGCCAGCAGCTATACAAATTGGGGCACTGAAGCTTTCTTT.